What follows is one TCR beta chain and its context. Its antigen is still unknown. Other DNA sequences within the sample encode an identical CDR3. These data belong to a study of beta chain features in type 1 diabetes. Findings and limits, study-wide: Type 1 diabetes patients showed fewer insertions and more deletions at VDJ junctions. People with Type 1 diabetes carried modestly yet significantly shorter TCRB CDR3s in all four CD4+ subsets.

The whole isolated RNA underwent reverse transcription, so sequencing captured expressed TCRB transcripts. Sequenced naive, central memory and regulatory T cell samples produced an average of approximately 3.8 million reads. Produced via immunoSEQ multiplex PCR; TCRdb's table is partial and in-frame only. The table includes approximately 250,000 clones, less than 30% detected once. CD45RO/CCR7/CD25/CD127/CD95/CD27 separated CD4+ naive, central memory, regulatory and stem cell-like memory cells by sorting. Without exception, sorted populations had purity beyond 98%. Per germline, CDR1 MGHRA and CDR2 YSYEKL. The CDR3 extends over 16 amino acids. Trimming cost V 3 bases and J 2 bases; bases outside gene matches: 4.

This TCR came from a woman in her twenties or thirties with type 1 diabetes. The specimen was naive CD4+ T cells from blood. The chain carries TRBV4-1 and TRBJ1-5; TRBD1 aligns across 10 bases. CDR3: CASSQAGTGGNQPQHF. Written as DNA, the CDR3 is TGCGCCAGCAGCCAGGCCGGGACAGGGGGCAATCAGCCCCAGCATTTT.